Presented here are 21 T cell receptor beta chains from one specimen sequenced in a study of CXCR3-negative and CXCR3-positive naive CD8 T cells. Through 5' RACE with UMI labels, the TRB cDNA libraries were prepared. From its re-call of the 5' RACE reads, TCRdb lists each CDR3 protein once, without DNA. There are approximately 70,000 distinct CDR3 sequences in the sample, with about 1.5% held by the top ten. Source material: naive CXCR3- CD8+ T cells from blood. The subset here: CD45RO-CCR7+CD27+CD95- naive CD8+ T cells lacking CXCR3 (TNR3-). The receptors were sampled from a human donor in good health. Some clones in this sample may be carry-over from other donors' samples.

The rearrangement joins TRBV25-1 to TRBJ2-1. CDR3 size: 11 residues. Germline CDR1 and CDR2: MGHDK and SYGVNS. This CDR3 is CASSGSNEQFF.

The chain has TRBV11-2 and TRBJ2-1; TCRdb names TRBD2, which stays unverified in the absence of DNA. Germline CDR1 is SGHAT and CDR2 is FQNNGV. The CDR3 spans 15 residues. The CDR3 sequence is CASSLVRAKINEQFF.

The V call is TRBV12-3 or TRBV12-4, the J call TRBJ1-4. The CDR3 covers 15 residues. This chain's CDR3 is CASTSAVQGSGKLFF.

The V and J genes are TRBV23-1 and TRBJ1-2; TCRdb picks TRBD1, but there is no DNA to check that call. TRBV23-1 is annotated as an ORF whose role is uncertain. The CDR3 covers 12 residues. CDR3 residues: CATARQGDGYTF.

The chain joins TRBV12-3 or TRBV12-4 to TRBJ1-2; TCRdb indicates TRBD1, and absent DNA this call remains unverified. The CDR3 has 14 amino acids. CDR3 amino acids: CASTPPGTGYGYTF.

This rearrangement joins TRBV20-1 to TRBJ1-5; TCRdb returns TRBD1, unconfirmable since there is no DNA. Germline V CDR1 and CDR2: DFQATT, SNEGSKA (reference sequence). CDR3 length: 16 residues. The chain's CDR3 is CSAAPSRVYSNQPQHF.

The V call is TRBV11-2, the J call TRBJ2-1; TCRdb's D gene call, TRBD1, goes unchecked for lack of DNA. The CDR3 sequence is 13 residues long. Germline V gene lookup returns CDR1 SGHAT and CDR2 FQNNGV. This CDR3 is CASSLPPYNEQFF. Looking up the rest from reference TRBV11-2 and TRBJ2-1 gives the full variable domain: EAGVAQSPRYKIIEKRQSVAFWCNPISGHATLYWYQQILGQGPKLLIQFQNNGVVDDSQLPKDRFSAERLKGVDSTLKIQPAKLEDSAVYLCASSLPPYNEQFFGPGTRLTVL.

The chain links TRBV5-1 to TRBJ2-1; with no DNA, the TCRdb D assignment of TRBD1 cannot be verified. CDR1 SGHRS and CDR2 YFSETQ come from the germline V gene. The CDR3 totals 15 residues. This CDR3 is CASSVGQGAINEQFF.

J is TRBJ2-1 and V is TRBV3-1; the TCRdb D gene call, TRBD1, has no DNA to confirm it. The CDR3 sequence is 14 residues long. Germline V CDR1 and CDR2: LGHDT, YNNKEL (reference sequence). The CDR3 is CASSRPERMDEQFF.

The rearrangement joins TRBV13 to TRBJ1-2; TCRdb's assignment of TRBD1 cannot be checked, as there is no DNA. The length of the CDR3 is 12 residues. Germline V gene sequence: CDR1 PRHDT, CDR2 FYEKMQ (reference sequence). The CDR3 loop is CASSYDSYGYTF.

V is TRBV11-2 and J is TRBJ1-4. This CDR3 contains 11 residues. The germline V gene has CDR1 SGHAT and CDR2 FQNNGV. CDR3 in amino acids: CASSLSEKLFF.

J is TRBJ2-3 and V is TRBV6-2 or TRBV6-3; TCRdb selects TRBD1, and the lack of DNA leaves this call unchecked. Germline CDR1 and CDR2: MNHEY and SVGEGT. The CDR3 covers 15 residues. CDR3 protein: CASSYEGAVTDTQYF.

J is TRBJ2-1 and V is TRBV5-1. This CDR3 contains 13 residues. Germline V CDR1 and CDR2: SGHRS, YFSETQ. The CDR3 protein is CASSLEGSGEQFF. The whole variable domain, filled in from reference TRBV5-1 and TRBJ2-1, reads KAGVTQTPRYLIKTRGQQVTLSCSPISGHRSVSWYQQTPGQGLQFLFEYFSETQRNKGNFPGRFSGRQFSNSRSEMNVSTLELGDSALYLCASSLEGSGEQFFGPGTRLTVL.

The chain couples TRBV28 to TRBJ1-5. The germline gives CDR1 MDHEN, CDR2 SYDVKM. The CDR3 length is 14 residues. This CDR3 reads CASSWALRDQPQHF.

This chain uses TRBV3-1 with TRBJ1-1. Germline CDR1 and CDR2: LGHDT and YNNKEL (reference sequence). The CDR3 spans 15 residues. CDR3 in amino acids: CASSQEYRLNTEAFF.

The rearrangement links TRBV20-1 to TRBJ1-1; the D gene TCRdb calls, TRBD1, cannot be checked with no DNA. This CDR3 comprises 13 residues. CDR1 is DFQATT and CDR2 is SNEGSKA in the germline V gene (reference sequence). CDR3 sequence: CSAGPKGYTEAFF.

The V and J genes are TRBV29-1 and TRBJ1-4. The CDR3 covers 15 residues. Germline-derived CDR1 and CDR2 are SQVTM and ANQGSEA. The CDR3 sequence is CSVILPGLKDEKLFF.

The chain joins TRBV29-1 to TRBJ2-2; TCRdb's assignment of TRBD1 cannot be checked, as there is no DNA. Germline CDR1 and CDR2: SQVTM and ANQGSEA. The CDR3 consists of 15 residues. The CDR3 protein is CSVEYGTLNTGELFF.

The chain has TRBV4-3 and TRBJ2-6. The CDR3 is 17 amino acids. Germline V lookup: CDR1 LGHNA, CDR2 YSLEER. CDR3 protein: CASSQDSLGLGANVLTF.

This chain connects TRBV21-1 to TRBJ2-7; absent DNA, TCRdb's TRBD2 call cannot be checked. TRBV21-1 is given as a pseudogene. The CDR3 covers 16 residues. This CDR3 is CASSNSRVGGNYEHYF.

V and J are TRBV7-2 and TRBJ2-5; without DNA, the TCRdb call of TRBD2 cannot be checked. The CDR3 sequence is 14 residues long. Germline V lookup: CDR1 SGHTA, CDR2 FQGNSA. The CDR3: CASSLLAAQETQYF.